The sequence of this T cell receptor (beta chain) was determined in a study of cytomegalovirus exposure and HLA in healthy donors. Study-level points and caveats: In an earlier analysis, about 87% or about 30%: the productive usage of most TCR beta V segments. At a 0.05 false discovery rate, a later analysis found 15,000 to 20,000 TCR beta sequences to be associated with HLA alleles. Evidence from a later analysis indicated that most CMV-associated TCR beta chains looked HLA-restricted. Researchers counted 164 TCR beta chains as cytomegalovirus-associated.

With respect to this clone: Its antigen remains unknown.

CDR1 LNHNV and CDR2 YYDKDF come from the germline V gene (reference sequence). The CDR3 runs to 19 residues. In the PCR, 60 Vbeta and 13 Jbeta primers were used. Some clones are missing from TCRdb's copy, which holds only in-frame ones; the method was immunoSEQ multiplex PCR. The sample lists approximately 190,000 clones; roughly 80% were seen once. The sequence derives from a man in his forties or fifties in good health and CMV-seropositive. The chain recombines TRBV15 with TRBJ2-5; D is ambiguous. The last part of the DNA fits TRBJ2-7 better; the J call may be wrong. Sequenced: PBMCs. CDR3 protein: CATSRDAVRNRPDSYEQYF. The CDR3 nucleotides are TGTGCCACCAGCAGAGATGCCGTGAGGAATCGCCCGGACTCCTACGAGCAGTACTTC.